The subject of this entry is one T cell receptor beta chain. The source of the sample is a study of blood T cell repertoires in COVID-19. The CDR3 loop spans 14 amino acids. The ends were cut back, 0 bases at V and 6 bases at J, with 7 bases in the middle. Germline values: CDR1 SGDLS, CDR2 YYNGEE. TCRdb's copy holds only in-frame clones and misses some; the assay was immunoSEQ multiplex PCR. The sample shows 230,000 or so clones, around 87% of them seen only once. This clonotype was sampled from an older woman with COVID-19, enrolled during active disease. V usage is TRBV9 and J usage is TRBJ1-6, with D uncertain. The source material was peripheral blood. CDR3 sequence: CASSVGGVNSPLHF. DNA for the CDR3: TGTGCCAGCAGCGTAGGCGGGGTTAATTCACCCCTCCACTTT. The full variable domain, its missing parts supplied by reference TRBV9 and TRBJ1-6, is DSGVTQTPKHLITATGQRVTLRCSPRSGDLSVYWYQQSLDQGLQFLIQYYNGEERAKGNILERFSAQQFPDLHSELNLSSLELGDSALYFCASSVGGVNSPLHFGNGTRLTVT.